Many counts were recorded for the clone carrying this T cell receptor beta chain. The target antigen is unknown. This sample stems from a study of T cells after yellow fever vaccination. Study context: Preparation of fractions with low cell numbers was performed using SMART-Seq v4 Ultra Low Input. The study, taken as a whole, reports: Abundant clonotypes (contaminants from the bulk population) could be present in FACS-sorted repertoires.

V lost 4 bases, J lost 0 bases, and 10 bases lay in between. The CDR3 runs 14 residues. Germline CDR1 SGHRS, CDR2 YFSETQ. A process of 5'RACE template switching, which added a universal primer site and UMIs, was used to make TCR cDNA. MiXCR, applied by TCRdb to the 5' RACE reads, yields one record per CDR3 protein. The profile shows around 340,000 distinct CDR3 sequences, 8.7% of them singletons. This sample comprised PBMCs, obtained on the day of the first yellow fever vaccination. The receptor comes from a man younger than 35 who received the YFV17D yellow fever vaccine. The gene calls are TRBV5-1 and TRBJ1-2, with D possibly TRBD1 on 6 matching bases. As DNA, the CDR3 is TGCGCCAGCAGCCCGACAGGATCTAACTATGGCTACACCTTC. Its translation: CASSPTGSNYGYTF. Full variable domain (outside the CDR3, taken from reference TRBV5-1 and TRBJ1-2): KAGVTQTPRYLIKTRGQQVTLSCSPISGHRSVSWYQQTPGQGLQFLFEYFSETQRNKGNFPGRFSGRQFSNSRSEMNVSTLELGDSALYLCASSPTGSNYGYTFGSGTRLTVV.